The subject of this entry is one T cell receptor (beta chain). Its matching antigen is unknown. Trimming removed 4 bases from V and 4 bases from J; junction bases left unmatched: 6. Germline values: CDR1 SQVTM, CDR2 ANQGSEA. The CDR3 consists of 13 residues. CFSE-labeled sorted T cells met regulatory or mature dendritic cells for over 4 days. CD4+ or CD8+ T cells were sorted as naive CD45RA+ or memory CD45RO+. TCRdb's table, derived via immunoSEQ multiplex PCR, lists solely in-frame clones and lacks some. Of about 12,000 clones in the sample, 60% to 80% are singletons; the top ten hold around 1%. The entry originates in a study of regulatory dendritic cells for organ transplantation.

This sequence originates from a human donor in good health. The sequenced material came from naive CD8+ T cells from blood cultured with regulatory dendritic cells. Subset meaning: CD45RA+ naive T cells. J is TRBJ2-7 and V is TRBV29-1; 8 positions agree with TRBD1. The CDR3 reads CSVGLDRDYEQYF. The DNA for the CDR3 is TGCAGCGTTGGGTTGGACAGGGATTACGAGCAGTACTTC.